Given below is one T cell receptor (beta chain) in context. The method was immunoSEQ multiplex PCR; TCRdb's version includes in-frame clones alone and lacks a portion of them. The sample records under 150,000 clones, around 84% being singletons. The data were obtained in a study of blood T cell repertoires in COVID-19. Study-level information: Researchers got acute and convalescent COVID-19 samples from the United States, Italy and Spain. The cDNA or gDNA used as material had been derived from T cells, B-cell-depleted T cells, or PBMCs.

From germline, CDR1 is LGHNT and CDR2 FRNRAP. V was clipped by 6 bases and J by 2 bases; unmatched bases: 5. This CDR3 comprises 15 residues. Participants, about 18 to 95 years old, spanned fewer than 25 US areas. Each exposed participant met a COVID-19 case in the 2 weeks preceding study entry. This sequence was found in a woman in her forties or fifties who had been exposed to COVID-19. The chain couples TRBV12-5 to TRBJ2-1, with 9 bases fitting TRBD1. Sequencing was done on a sample of PBMCs or T cells enriched from blood (not recorded which). The CDR3 region has the DNA TGTGCTAGTGGCCCGGGGACAGGGCCCTACAATGAGCAGTTCTTC. Translated: CASGPGTGPYNEQFF.